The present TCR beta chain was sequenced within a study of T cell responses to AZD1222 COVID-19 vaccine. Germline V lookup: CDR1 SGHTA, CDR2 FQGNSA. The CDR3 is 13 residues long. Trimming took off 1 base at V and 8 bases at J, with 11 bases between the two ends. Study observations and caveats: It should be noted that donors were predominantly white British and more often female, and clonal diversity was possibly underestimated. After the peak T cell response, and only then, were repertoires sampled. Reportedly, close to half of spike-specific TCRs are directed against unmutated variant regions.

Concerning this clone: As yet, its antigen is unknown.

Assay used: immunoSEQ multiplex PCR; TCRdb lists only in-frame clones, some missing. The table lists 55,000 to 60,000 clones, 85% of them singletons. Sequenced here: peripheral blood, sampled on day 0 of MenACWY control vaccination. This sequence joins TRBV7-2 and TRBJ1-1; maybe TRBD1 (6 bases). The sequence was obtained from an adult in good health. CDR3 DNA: TGTGCCAGCAGCTTAGACAGGGACCGAGAAGCTTTCTTT. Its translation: CASSLDRDREAFF.